This T cell receptor beta chain was obtained from a study of blood T cell repertoires in COVID-19. The overall study: Sites in the United States, Italy and Spain provided acute and convalescent COVID-19 samples. In each case, the material was cDNA or gDNA derived from T cells, B-cell-depleted T cells, or PBMCs.

This clone was seen only a few times. Under the authors' procedure: Reference gene primer amplification gave estimated nucleated cell counts. Some clones are missing from TCRdb's copy, which holds only in-frame ones; the method was immunoSEQ multiplex PCR. Clonal size and the V and J genes are those of that table, whereas D and trimming came from the DNA. Here the sample spans 90,000 to 110,000 clones, 81% being singletons. J was trimmed by 4 bases and V by 7 bases; bases with no gene match: 6. Per germline, CDR1 MNHEY and CDR2 SMNVEV (reference sequence). The CDR3 totals 15 residues. The clonotype originates from a man older than 75 with acute or convalescent COVID-19. The genes are TRBV27 and TRBJ2-2; 10 bases fit TRBD2. The sequencing sample was made of peripheral blood. The CDR3 here is CASTFSGRFTGELFF. CDR3 DNA: TGTGCCAGCACCTTTAGCGGGAGGTTCACCGGGGAGCTGTTTTTT.